Presented here are 25 T cell receptor beta chains from one specimen sequenced in a study of CD8+ T cells in alopecia areata. Sequencing templates came from extracted RNA that was reverse transcribed into cDNA. Profiling relied on immunoSEQ multiplex PCR, and the TCRdb table lists in-frame clones only, not all of them. Of around 50,000 clones in the sample, about 96% were seen once. Specimen: CD8+ T cells sorted from blood, collected at week 0. Source of these receptors: a human donor with alopecia areata.

This chain joins TRBV7-9 and TRBJ2-2, with 8 nucleotides matching TRBD1. This CDR3 is 14 amino acids long. Germline loops: CDR1 SEHNR, CDR2 FQNEAQ (reference sequence). V was clipped by 4 bases and J by 7 bases; unmatched bases: 5. CDR3 DNA: TGTGCCAGCAGCTCCACAGGGGGAGGCGGGGAGCTGTTTTTT. It yields the protein CASSSTGGGGELFF.

The CDR3 sequence is CAWSASGLSGYTF. The CDR3 DNA reads TGTGCCTGGAGTGCGTCAGGGTTGAGTGGCTACACCTTC. V usage is TRBV30 and J usage is TRBJ1-2; a possible D gene is TRBD1 (5 bases). The CDR3 has 13 amino acids. The V end was cut by 1 base, the J end by 7 bases, with 13 bases between. Germline V lookup: CDR1 GTSNPN, CDR2 SVGIG (reference sequence).

This chain uses TRBV5-1 with TRBJ2-3; the D gene is possibly TRBD1 (5 bases). V lost 0 bases, J lost 0 bases, and 8 bases lay in between. Germline CDR1 SGHRS, CDR2 YFSETQ. The CDR3 totals 15 residues. The CDR3 DNA reads as TGCGCCAGCAGCTTGGAGGGGTCAAGCACAGATACGCAGTATTTT. Translating gives CASSLEGSSTDTQYF.

The rearrangement joins TRBV7-9 to TRBJ1-2; a possible D gene is TRBD1 (6 bases). Trimming took 2 bases from V and 2 from J, leaving 18 bases between them. Germline V gene data show CDR1 as SEHNR and CDR2 as FQNEAQ (reference sequence). The CDR3 totals 17 residues. CDR3 sequence: CASSLWGDLTGNYGYTF. The CDR3, as DNA: TGTGCCAGCAGCTTATGGGGGGACCTTACAGGGAACTATGGCTACACCTTC.

This clone was seen only once. This chain connects TRBV7-9 to TRBJ2-3; no clear D gene. CDR3 length: 13 amino acids. CDR1 is SEHNR, CDR2 FQNEAQ, per germline (reference sequence). V was pared by 4 bases and J by 1 base, with 6 bases between. CDR3 loop: CASSSDGTDTQYF. As DNA, the CDR3 is TGTGCCAGCAGCTCGGACGGCACAGATACGCAGTATTTT.

V is TRBV28 and J is TRBJ2-7; 7 bases match TRBD1. After removal of 4 bases from V and 2 bases from J, the junction contained 5 bases not matched to a gene. CDR3 length: 14 residues. CDR1 and CDR2 from the germline V gene are MDHEN and SYDVKM. CDR3 DNA: TGTGCCAGCAGTTCAGCGGACAGGCCCTACGAGCAGTACTTC. Encoded protein: CASSSADRPYEQYF.

This clone appeared once. The chain recombines TRBV19 with TRBJ1-5; TRBD1 might be the D (5 bases). V was shortened by 5 bases and J by 3 bases, with 11 bases between the two germline ends. There are 14 residues in the CDR3. Germline V gene data show CDR1 as LNHDA and CDR2 as SQIVND (reference sequence). This CDR3 reads CASSVPGTNQPQHF. The CDR3 nucleotides read TGTGCCAGTAGTGTGCCGGGGACCAATCAGCCCCAGCATTTT.

The chain couples TRBV13 to TRBJ1-3; 8 nucleotides align to TRBD1. The germline V gene encodes CDR1 PRHDT and CDR2 FYEKMQ (reference sequence). The CDR3 has 15 residues. Unmatched junction bases numbered 6, after V lost 5 bases and J lost 3 bases. The CDR3 nucleotides read TGTGCCAGCAGCATGCAGGGGGCGATTGGAAACACCATATATTTT. This encodes CASSMQGAIGNTIYF.

Within the sample, this clone is large. This rearrangement joins TRBV4-1 to TRBJ1-2; 8 positions match TRBD1. V was pared by 0 bases and J by 5 bases, with 5 bases of the junction left unmatched. CDR3 length: 15 residues. Germline-derived CDR1 and CDR2 are MGHRA and YSYEKL. The CDR3 is CASSQDRTGQYGYTF. CDR3 DNA sequence: TGCGCCAGCAGCCAAGATAGGACAGGGCAATATGGCTACACCTTC.

V usage is TRBV7-9 and J usage is TRBJ1-2; TRBD1 is a possible D gene (5 bases). The germline V gene encodes CDR1 SEHNR and CDR2 FQNEAQ (reference sequence). This CDR3 comprises 13 residues. V lost 5 bases and J 4 bases, leaving 11 bases between the germline ends. The CDR3 spells CASSAAGTYGYTF. CDR3 in DNA: TGTGCCAGCAGCGCAGCAGGGACCTATGGCTACACCTTC.

The chain has TRBV6-5 and TRBJ2-1, with D unclear. V was pared by 3 bases and J by 6 bases, with 9 bases between. Germline CDR1 reads MNHEY; CDR2 reads SVGAGI. There are 13 residues in the CDR3. The CDR3: CASSYSSLNEQFF. CDR3 DNA: TGTGCCAGCAGTTATAGCAGTCTCAATGAGCAGTTCTTC.

With regard to this clone: At the DNA level, this CDR3 is encoded by other sequences in the same sample as well. V is TRBV29-1 and J is TRBJ2-7; the D call may be TRBD1 or TRBD2 (5 bases each). The CDR3 runs 15 residues. From germline, CDR1 is SQVTM and CDR2 ANQGSEA. V was cut by 1 base and J by 3 bases, with 16 bases left in between. The CDR3 loop is CSVEGTGTEDYEQYF. The CDR3 coding sequence is TGCAGCGTTGAAGGGACCGGGACCGAAGACTACGAGCAGTACTTC.

This chain connects TRBV11-3 to TRBJ2-5; 10 positions agree with TRBD2. This CDR3 comprises 15 residues. With 2 bases clipped from V and 5 bases from J, the junction kept 5 bases outside the gene matches. Germline V gene data show CDR1 as SGHNT and CDR2 as YENEEA. Here the CDR3 reads CASSLSGGALETQYF. Here the CDR3 DNA reads TGTGCCAGCAGCTTAAGCGGGGGGGCCCTGGAGACCCAGTACTTC.

The chain combines TRBV27 with TRBJ2-7, with D possibly being TRBD1 (6 bases). The CDR3 is 15 amino acids. V lost 5 bases and J 6 bases, leaving 20 bases between the germline ends. CDR1 and CDR2 from the germline V gene are MNHEY and SMNVEV (reference sequence). CDR3 in DNA: TGTGCCAGCAGTACGGCTGGGGGCTTGGAGGCCGAGCAGTACTTC. Amino acid sequence: CASSTAGGLEAEQYF.

The genes are TRBV6-5 and TRBJ1-1, with TRBD1 matching over 9 bases. This CDR3 region has 15 residues. V lost 8 bases, J lost 4 bases, and 11 bases stayed unmatched. Germline CDR1 and CDR2: MNHEY and SVGAGI. This CDR3 reads CASSTTGGLFTEAFF. The CDR3 DNA follows: TGTGCCAGCTCTACTACAGGGGGCTTATTCACTGAAGCTTTCTTT.

The J gene is TRBJ2-1, the V gene TRBV9; the D gene could be TRBD1 or TRBD2 (5 bases each). Germline lookup yields CDR1 SGDLS and CDR2 YYNGEE. The V end lost 7 bases, the J end lost 7 bases, and 12 bases lay between the germline ends. The CDR3 contains 12 residues. The CDR3 nucleotides are TGTGCCAGCGGGGCGGGTGGGAATGAGCAGTTCTTC. Encoded protein: CASGAGGNEQFF.

The J gene is TRBJ2-5, the V gene TRBV18, with 13 bases aligning to TRBD2. After removal of 5 bases from V and 1 base from J, the junction contained 1 base not matched to a gene. Germline lookup yields CDR1 KGHSH and CDR2 LQKENI. This CDR3 is built from 15 residues. The CDR3 here is CASSGTSGAQETQYF. CDR3 coding DNA: TGTGCCAGCTCAGGGACTAGCGGGGCCCAAGAGACCCAGTACTTC.

The V call is TRBV30, the J call TRBJ2-3; D is possibly TRBD1 (5 bases). Per germline, CDR1 GTSNPN and CDR2 SVGIG (reference sequence). With 0 bases removed from V and 4 bases from J, the gap between germline ends came to 11 bases. This CDR3 region has 14 residues. CDR3 bases: TGTGCCTGGAGTGTACAGCAGGGCGCAGATACGCAGTATTTT. Encoded protein: CAWSVQQGADTQYF. The full variable domain, completed using reference TRBV30 and TRBJ2-3, is SQTIHQWPATLVQPVGSPLSLECTVEGTSNPNLYWYRQAAGRGLQLLFYSVGIGQISSEVPQNLSASRPQDRQFILSSKKLLLSDSGFYLCAWSVQQGADTQYFGPGTRLTVL.

V and J are TRBV21-1 and TRBJ1-5. TRBV21-1 is deemed a pseudogene. This CDR3 is 17 amino acids long. The CDR3: CASSAELLHWHHQPQHF. CDR3 nucleotides: TGTGCCAGCAGTGCGGAGCTACTACATTGGCATCATCAGCCCCAGCATTTT.

The chain uses TRBV14 and TRBJ2-1; D may be TRBD2 (5 bases). This CDR3 contains 16 residues. V shed 2 bases and J shed 5 bases, with 16 bases lying between them. Germline-derived CDR1 and CDR2 are SGHDN and FVKESK. CDR3 DNA sequence: TGTGCCAGCAGCCAACTGAGGGCGGTAGGTCACAATGAGCAGTTCTTC. Translation gives CASSQLRAVGHNEQFF.

The chain joins TRBV13 to TRBJ1-1; D unclear. Germline V gene data show CDR1 as PRHDT and CDR2 as FYEKMQ (reference sequence). V was trimmed by 4 bases and J by 5 bases, leaving 11 bases between them. This CDR3 is 13 amino acids long. The CDR3 coding sequence is TGTGCCAGCAGCTCCCAAGGCAGGACTGAAGCTTTCTTT. It yields the protein CASSSQGRTEAFF.

The CDR3 bases are TGCGCCAGCAGCCAGACGACACCCGGTAGGGACAGGTACAATGAGCAGTTCTTC. Its translation: CASSQTTPGRDRYNEQFF. V is TRBV4-1 and J is TRBJ2-1; 8 nucleotides match TRBD1. V lost 3 bases, J lost 4 bases, and 14 bases stayed unmatched. Germline loops: CDR1 MGHRA, CDR2 YSYEKL. This CDR3 has 18 residues.

The chain links TRBV29-1 to TRBJ2-7; weak D call: TRBD2 (5 bases). V was trimmed by 6 bases and J by 3 bases, leaving 24 bases between them. CDR1 SQVTM and CDR2 ANQGSEA come from the germline V gene. The CDR3 is made up of 16 amino acids. The CDR3 region has the DNA TGCAGCGTCTCCGGAGGTGTGAGGCAGGCCTTCTACGAGCAGTACTTC. The encoded protein is CSVSGGVRQAFYEQYF.

The V gene is TRBV5-8, the J gene TRBJ2-7; no definite D call. The germline gives CDR1 SGHTS, CDR2 YDEGEE. Trimming shortened V by 2 bases and J by 2 bases, and 2 bases separated the two germline ends. This CDR3 has 11 residues. CDR3 sequence reads: CASSFTYEQYF. The CDR3 DNA sequence: TGTGCCAGCAGCTTCACCTACGAGCAGTACTTC.

This sequence joins TRBV4-1 and TRBJ2-7, with D perhaps TRBD2 (7 bases). The CDR3 runs 15 residues. Germline V gene lookup returns CDR1 MGHRA and CDR2 YSYEKL. Trimming left V 6 bases short and J 3 bases short, with 18 bases between. The CDR3 here is CASRQYLGGDYEQYF. In DNA form, the CDR3 reads TGCGCCAGCAGGCAGTATCTAGGGGGGGACTACGAGCAGTACTTC.